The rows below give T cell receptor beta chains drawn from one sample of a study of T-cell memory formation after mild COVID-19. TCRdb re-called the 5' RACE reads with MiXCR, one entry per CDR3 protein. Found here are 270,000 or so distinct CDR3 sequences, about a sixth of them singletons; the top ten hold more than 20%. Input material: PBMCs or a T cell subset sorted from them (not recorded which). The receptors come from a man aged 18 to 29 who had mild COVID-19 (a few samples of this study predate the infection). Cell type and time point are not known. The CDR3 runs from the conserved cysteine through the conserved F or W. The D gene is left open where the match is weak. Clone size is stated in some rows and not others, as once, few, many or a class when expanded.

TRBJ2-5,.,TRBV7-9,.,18,TGTGCCAGCAGCTCCCCCGGCGCCGGGACACCGGAACAAGAGACCCAGTACTTC,CASSSPGAGTPEQETQYF
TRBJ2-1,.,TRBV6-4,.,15,TGTGCCAGCAGTGTTCCGCTGAGCTCCTACAATGAGCAGTTCTTC,CASSVPLSSYNEQFF
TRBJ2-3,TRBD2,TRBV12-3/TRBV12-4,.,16,TGTGCCAGCAGGTCTAAGACTAGCGAGTACACAGATACGCAGTATTTT,CASRSKTSEYTDTQYF
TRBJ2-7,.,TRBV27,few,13,TGTGCCAGCAGGGAGGGCGAGGACTACGAGCAGTACTTC,CASREGEDYEQYF
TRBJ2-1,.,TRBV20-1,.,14,TGCAGTGCTAGGGCCCCAGGGTGGAGGGATGAGCAGTTCTTC,CSARAPGWRDEQFF
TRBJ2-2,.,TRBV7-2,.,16,TGTGCCAGCAGCTTGTCGAGGGGTCATTGGTCCGGGGAGCTGTTTTTT,CASSLSRGHWSGELFF
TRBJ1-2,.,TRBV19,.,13,TGTGCCAGGCCGCGGGACACCGACTATGGCTACACCTTC,CARPRDTDYGYTF
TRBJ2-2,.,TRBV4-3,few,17,TGCGCCAGCAGCCAAGATAGGGGACTCTCGAGCACCGGGGAGCTGTTTTTT,CASSQDRGLSSTGELFF
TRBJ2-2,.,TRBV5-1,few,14,TGCGCCAGCAGCTTCTCCTCGGACACCGGGGAGCTGTTTTTT,CASSFSSDTGELFF
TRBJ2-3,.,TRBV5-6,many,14,TGTGCCAGCAGCACCCGGTCGGTGACAGATACGCAGTATTTT,CASSTRSVTDTQYF
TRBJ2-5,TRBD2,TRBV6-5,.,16,TGTGCCAGCAGTTACTCCCCCGCGGGGGGGCGGGAGACCCAGTACTTC,CASSYSPAGGRETQYF
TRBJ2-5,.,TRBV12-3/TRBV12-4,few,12,TGTGCCAGCAATGGTGGCCTGGAGACCCAGTACTTC,CASNGGLETQYF
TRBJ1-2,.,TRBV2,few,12,TGTGCCAGCAGTGAAGGGCGAAGCAGCTACACCTTC,CASSEGRSSYTF
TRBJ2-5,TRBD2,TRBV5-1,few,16,TGCGCCAGCAGCTTGGCGCTAGCGGGGGCTGGGGAGACCCAGTACTTC,CASSLALAGAGETQYF
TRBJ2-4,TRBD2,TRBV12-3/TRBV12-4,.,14,TGTGCCAGCAGTTTCCGGGGGGGCACCAACATTCAGTACTTC,CASSFRGGTNIQYF
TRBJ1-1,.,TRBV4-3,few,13,TGCGCCAGCAGCCAAGATTTAAAAAGGGAAGCTTTCTTT,CASSQDLKREAFF
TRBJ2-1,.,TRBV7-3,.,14,TGTGCCAGCAGCCCCAGTCCGACATACAATGAGCAGTTCTTC,CASSPSPTYNEQFF